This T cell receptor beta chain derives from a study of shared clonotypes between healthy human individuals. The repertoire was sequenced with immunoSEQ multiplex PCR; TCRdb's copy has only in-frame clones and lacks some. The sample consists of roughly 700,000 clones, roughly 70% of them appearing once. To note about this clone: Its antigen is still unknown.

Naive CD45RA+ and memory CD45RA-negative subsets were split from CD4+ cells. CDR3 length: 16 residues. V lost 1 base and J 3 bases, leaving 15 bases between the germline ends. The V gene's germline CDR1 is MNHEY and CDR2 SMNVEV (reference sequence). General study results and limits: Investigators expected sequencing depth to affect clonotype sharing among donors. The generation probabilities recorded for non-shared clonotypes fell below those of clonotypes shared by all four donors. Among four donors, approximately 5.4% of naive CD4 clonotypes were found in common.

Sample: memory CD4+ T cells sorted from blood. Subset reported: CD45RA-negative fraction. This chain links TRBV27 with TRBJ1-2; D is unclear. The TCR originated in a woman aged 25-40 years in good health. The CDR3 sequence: CASSLLWRSSHYGYTF. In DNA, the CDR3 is TGTGCCAGCAGTTTATTATGGCGGTCGAGTCACTATGGCTACACCTTC.